The entry that follows covers one T cell receptor beta chain sequence. How the authors handled the data: Amplification of reference gene primers was used by the study to estimate nucleated cell counts. Here immunoSEQ multiplex PCR was the method, and the copy in TCRdb shows in-frame clones only, minus some. V and J calls and clone size come straight from that table; D and trimming were deduced from the DNA. The sample comprises around 250,000 clones, about 88% of which are singletons, and 3.5% to 5.5% rests with the top ten. This sample is part of a study of blood T cell repertoires in COVID-19. Study-level background: Sites across the United States, Italy and Spain contributed samples from acute and convalescent COVID-19. PBMCs, B-cell-depleted T cells, or T cells were the source of the cDNA or gDNA that made up the material.

Germline V gives CDR1 KGHDR, CDR2 SFDVKD. The V end was cut by 3 bases, the J end by 0 bases, with 9 bases between. The CDR3 is 15 amino acids. The chain carries TRBV24-1 and TRBJ2-3, with a tentative D call TRBD1 (6 bases). The sequenced sample consisted of peripheral blood. The source is a woman between 40 and 55 years old who had recovered from COVID-19. The DNA of the CDR3 is TGTGCCACCAGTGATGGGACATTCAGCACAGATACGCAGTATTTT. Translating it yields CATSDGTFSTDTQYF.